This T cell receptor beta chain was documented in a study of monozygotic twins with inflammatory bowel disease. CDR3 length equals 13 residues. Per germline, CDR1 DFQATT and CDR2 SNEGSKA (reference sequence). Eight reactions per sample, run separately, yielded cDNA. The template-switching step introduced UMIs that carried a 6-nucleotide sample barcode. TCRdb derives one entry per CDR3 protein from the 5' RACE reads, leaving out DNA. The sample includes around 450,000 distinct CDR3 sequences. Study-wide results and limits: Discordant twins showed the same repertoire similarity as concordant twins, possibly from limited power.

Comment on this clonotype: The antigen is not known.

The sample consisted of blood. The sequence came from a human donor with ulcerative colitis or Crohn's disease, or a healthy co-twin of an affected twin (not recorded which). J is TRBJ2-3 and V is TRBV20-1; TCRdb's D gene call, TRBD2, goes unchecked for lack of DNA. CDR3: CSAGLAGGDTQYF.